This passage covers 24 T cell receptor beta chains from one sample sequenced in a study of vaccination effects on CD4 cells after COVID-19. Culturing for 9 to 10 days preceded CD4+ T cell isolation. Data came from immunoSEQ multiplex PCR; TCRdb stores just in-frame clones and leaves some out. The table lists some 63,000 clones, 72% of them singletons. Antigen specificity for these receptors is unknown. The specimen was CD4+ T cells from PBMCs cultured without peptide, collected before COVID-19 vaccination. These TCRs come from a human donor who had a prior SARS-CoV-2 infection.

J is TRBJ2-7 and V is TRBV2, with D possibly matching TRBD2 (6 bases). V lost 7 bases to trimming and J lost 2 bases, with 12 bases between them. CDR3 length equals 13 residues. Germline V gives CDR1 SNHLY, CDR2 FYNNEI. In nucleotides, the CDR3 is TGTGCCAGCAAAGTAGCGGAGGCCTACGAGCAGTACTTC. Encoded protein: CASKVAEAYEQYF.

This chain joins TRBV2 and TRBJ2-2; D gene uncertain. The CDR3 runs 16 residues. V lost 1 base to trimming and J lost 1 base, with 10 bases between them. The V gene's germline CDR1 is SNHLY and CDR2 FYNNEI. The CDR3 DNA reads as TGTGCCAGCAGTGAAGACCAGCCCCAGAACACCGGGGAGCTGTTTTTT. Translated: CASSEDQPQNTGELFF.

This clone has a handful of counts. The chain carries TRBV29-1 and TRBJ2-1, with TRBD1 matching over 7 bases. Unmatched junction bases numbered 6, after V lost 7 bases and J lost 3 bases. This CDR3 comprises 13 residues. The germline V gene encodes CDR1 SQVTM and CDR2 ANQGSEA. The CDR3 loop reads CSGGQFLYNEQFF. CDR3 DNA sequence: TGCAGCGGGGGACAGTTCCTCTACAATGAGCAGTTCTTC.

The chain employs TRBV11-3 and TRBJ2-7; 11 nucleotides match TRBD2. The CDR3 is 15 residues long. From germline, CDR1 is SGHNT and CDR2 YENEEA. Trimming at V came to 5 bases and at J to 3 bases, leaving 6 bases not matched to a gene. The CDR3 is CASSQGLAEIYEQYF. CDR3 bases: TGTGCCAGCAGCCAGGGACTAGCGGAGATCTACGAGCAGTACTTC.

This clone was counted a few times. The rearrangement links TRBV30 to TRBJ1-6; D is perhaps TRBD1 (5 bases). The V gene lost 4 bases and the J gene lost 7 bases, with 20 bases spanning the gap. This CDR3 has 16 amino acids. Germline values: CDR1 GTSNPN, CDR2 SVGIG (reference sequence). The CDR3 loop is CAWNPYRGLWNSPLHF. The CDR3 bases are TGTGCCTGGAACCCATACCGGGGGTTGTGGAATTCACCCCTCCACTTT. Full variable domain (rest looked up from reference TRBV30 and TRBJ1-6): SQTIHQWPATLVQPVGSPLSLECTVEGTSNPNLYWYRQAAGRGLQLLFYSVGIGQISSEVPQNLSASRPQDRQFILSSKKLLLSDSGFYLCAWNPYRGLWNSPLHFGNGTRLTVT.

In this sample, this clone turned up a few times. V and J are TRBV12-3 or TRBV12-4 and TRBJ1-6; D not certain. The CDR3 sequence is 12 residues long. Trimming stripped 3 bases from V and 9 bases from J, with 6 bases between. CDR3 protein: CASSLGFSPLHF. The CDR3 DNA sequence: TGTGCCAGCAGTTTGGGATTTTCACCCCTCCACTTT.

In its sample, this clone was seen once. V gene TRBV9 combines with J gene TRBJ2-7; tentative D call: TRBD1 (6 bases). Trimming left V 0 bases short and J 5 bases short, with 12 bases between. CDR3 length: 14 residues. CDR1 is SGDLS, CDR2 YYNGEE, per germline. CDR3 in amino acids: CASSVEQGSHEQYF. The CDR3 DNA reads TGTGCCAGCAGCGTAGAACAGGGTTCCCACGAGCAGTACTTC.

This rearrangement joins TRBV11-2 to TRBJ2-7, with 12 bases that match TRBD2. The V and J ends lost 4 bases and 5 bases, in that order; junction bases with no gene match: 12. The CDR3 spans 17 residues. CDR1 SGHAT and CDR2 FQNNGV come from the germline V gene. This CDR3 reads CASSWRRASGRADEQYF. CDR3 bases: TGTGCCAGCAGCTGGAGGAGGGCTAGCGGGAGGGCCGACGAGCAGTACTTC.

The rearrangement joins TRBV24-1 to TRBJ2-1, with D perhaps matching TRBD2 (5 bases). V was cut by 0 bases and J by 4 bases, with 9 bases left in between. The germline gives CDR1 KGHDR, CDR2 SFDVKD. CDR3 length: 15 amino acids. CDR3 region: CATSDLRDNYNEQFF. The CDR3 nucleotides are TGTGCCACCAGTGATTTGCGGGATAATTACAATGAGCAGTTCTTC.

This rearrangement joins TRBV19 to TRBJ1-1; D uncertain. This CDR3 comprises 14 residues. The ends were cut back, 1 base at V and 1 base at J, with 7 bases in the middle. From germline, CDR1 is LNHDA and CDR2 SQIVND (reference sequence). CDR3 amino acids: CASSIVKRNTEAFF. CDR3 nucleotide sequence: TGTGCCAGTAGTATAGTTAAACGGAACACTGAAGCTTTCTTT.

The chain recombines TRBV5-1 with TRBJ2-3; perhaps TRBD2 as D (6 bases). V was cut by 4 bases and J by 2 bases, with 17 bases left in between. Germline assignment: CDR1 SGHRS and CDR2 YFSETQ. This CDR3 region has 16 residues. The CDR3 nucleotides read TGCGCCAGCAGCCCCGGGGGAACGGACCCCACAGATACGCAGTATTTT. Its translation: CASSPGGTDPTDTQYF.

The J gene is TRBJ2-7, the V gene TRBV30; no clear D gene. The CDR3 extends over 12 amino acids. V was shortened by 5 bases and J by 1 base, with 9 bases between the two germline ends. The germline gives CDR1 GTSNPN, CDR2 SVGIG (reference sequence). The CDR3 reads CAWSLWSYEQYF. In DNA, the CDR3 is TGTGCCTGGTCCCTGTGGTCCTACGAGCAGTACTTC.

The genes are TRBV4-2 and TRBJ1-4, with D maybe TRBD1 (5 bases). Germline CDR1 is LGHNA and CDR2 is YNFKEQ. This CDR3 is built from 18 residues. V was clipped by 1 base and J by 5 bases, with 20 bases between them. CDR3 coding DNA: TGTGCCAGCAGCCAAGCCCTTGGGACTTCATCAGGGAATGAAAAACTGTTTTTT. Translation: CASSQALGTSSGNEKLFF.

This chain uses TRBV4-1 with TRBJ2-1; a weak D match, TRBD1 (6 bases). V lost 8 bases to trimming and J lost 7 bases, with 18 bases between them. The length of the CDR3 is 14 residues. Looked up from germline, CDR1 is MGHRA and CDR2 is YSYEKL. The CDR3: CASGNRVLQNEQFF. In nucleotides, the CDR3 is TGCGCCAGCGGTAACAGGGTCCTCCAGAATGAGCAGTTCTTC.

V is TRBV9 and J is TRBJ1-4; weak D call: TRBD1 (5 bases). V lost 3 bases and J 8 bases, leaving 17 bases between the germline ends. The CDR3 runs to 15 residues. Per germline, CDR1 SGDLS and CDR2 YYNGEE. CDR3 protein: CASSGEGLSAEKLFF. The DNA of the CDR3 is TGTGCCAGCAGCGGGGAGGGGTTGTCCGCGGAAAAACTGTTTTTT.

This chain connects TRBV11-3 to TRBJ2-7, with D possibly TRBD1 on 6 matching bases. Germline lookup yields CDR1 SGHNT and CDR2 YENEEA. With 4 bases removed from V and 6 bases from J, the gap between germline ends came to 22 bases. This CDR3 region has 16 residues. The CDR3 DNA is TGTGCCAGCAGCTGGGCCCCTGGGGGCTATGCGGGCGAGCAGTACTTC. Protein product: CASSWAPGGYAGEQYF.

This clone was seen just once. The V gene is TRBV4-3, the J gene TRBJ2-3, with D uncertain. With 0 bases removed from V and 6 bases from J, the gap between germline ends came to 10 bases. Germline loops: CDR1 LGHNA, CDR2 YSLEER. There are 14 residues in the CDR3. The CDR3 coding sequence is TGCGCCAGCAGCCAAGATCGTAGCCGGGATACGCAGTATTTT. Protein: CASSQDRSRDTQYF.

For the CDR3, the DNA is TGCGCCAGCAGCTTGAGGACACGATACAATGAGCAGTTCTTC. Protein product: CASSLRTRYNEQFF. V is TRBV5-1 and J is TRBJ2-1; D might be TRBD1 (5 bases). Germline V CDR1 and CDR2: SGHRS, YFSETQ. The CDR3 is made up of 14 amino acids. Between the trimmed V and J ends, which lost 1 base and 4 bases, there was a span of 9 bases. Together with reference TRBV5-1 and TRBJ2-1, the CDR3 gives the full variable domain: KAGVTQTPRYLIKTRGQQVTLSCSPISGHRSVSWYQQTPGQGLQFLFEYFSETQRNKGNFPGRFSGRQFSNSRSEMNVSTLELGDSALYLCASSLRTRYNEQFFGPGTRLTVL.

This clone has a handful of counts. The chain combines TRBV5-1 with TRBJ2-7, with TRBD1 matching 10 bases. The CDR3 loop spans 15 amino acids. Trimming at V came to 4 bases and at J to 7 bases, leaving 11 bases not matched to a gene. The V gene's germline CDR1 is SGHRS and CDR2 YFSETQ. The CDR3 spells CASSPQDRGVSEQYF. The DNA for the CDR3 is TGCGCCAGCAGCCCCCAGGACAGGGGGGTGAGTGAGCAGTACTTC.

This clone was recorded a few times. The chain is built from TRBV4-2 and TRBJ2-7; D is uncertain. Trimming cost V 0 bases and J 4 bases, with 7 bases left between them. The CDR3 is 13 amino acids. Germline values: CDR1 LGHNA, CDR2 YNFKEQ. The CDR3 sequence: CASSQDQQYEQYF. The CDR3 nucleotides read TGTGCCAGCAGCCAAGATCAACAATACGAGCAGTACTTC.

The gene calls are TRBV15 and TRBJ1-2; TRBD1 aligns across 8 bases. Germline loops: CDR1 LNHNV, CDR2 YYDKDF (reference sequence). Trimming took 1 base from V and 7 from J; bases not matched to a gene: 8. The CDR3 is 15 amino acids. The DNA for the CDR3 is TGTGCCACCAGCAGAGGGGGGGACAGGAATCGTGGCTACACCTTC. Protein sequence: CATSRGGDRNRGYTF.

The genes are TRBV5-5 and TRBJ2-1; no definite D call. Between the trimmed V and J ends, which lost 0 bases and 7 bases, there was a span of 8 bases. Germline CDR1 reads SGHKS; CDR2 reads YYEKEE (reference sequence). The CDR3 is made up of 13 amino acids. The CDR3 DNA is TGTGCCAGCAGCTTGGGGTTTGTAAATGAGCAGTTCTTC. Its translation is CASSLGFVNEQFF.

This clone was seen a handful of times. It is unclear where the CDR3 begins or ends on the DNA, so no DNA is shown, and the CDR3 is as TCRdb lists it. This chain links TRBV21-1 with TRBJ2-1; the table's D call of TRBD2 was not tested on the DNA. TRBV21-1 is given as a pseudogene. The CDR3 totals 14 residues, both ends included. This CDR3 reads CASSKVAGGNGQFF.

This chain connects TRBV2 to TRBJ2-6; 9 bases line up with TRBD1. Germline CDR1 reads SNHLY; CDR2 reads FYNNEI. V dropped 6 bases and J dropped 4; count of bases not matched to a gene: 7. The CDR3 spans 16 residues. The chain's CDR3 is CASSLDRGSGANVLTF. CDR3 nucleotides: TGTGCCAGCAGCCTGGACAGGGGTTCAGGGGCCAACGTCCTGACTTTC.